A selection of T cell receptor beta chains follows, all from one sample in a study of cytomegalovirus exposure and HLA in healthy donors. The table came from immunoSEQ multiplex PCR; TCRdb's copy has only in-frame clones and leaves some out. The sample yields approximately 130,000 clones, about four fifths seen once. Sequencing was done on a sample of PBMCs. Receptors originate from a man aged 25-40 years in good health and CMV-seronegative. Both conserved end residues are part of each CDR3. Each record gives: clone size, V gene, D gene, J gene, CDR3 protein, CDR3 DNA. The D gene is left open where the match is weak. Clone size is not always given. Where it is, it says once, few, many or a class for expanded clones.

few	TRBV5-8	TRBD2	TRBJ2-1	CASRRTSGKNEQFF	TGTGCCAGCAGGAGGACTAGCGGGAAAAACGAGCAGTTCTTC
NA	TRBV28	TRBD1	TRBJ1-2	CASSSGQGSLGGYTF	TGTGCCAGCAGTTCGGGACAGGGGTCACTGGGGGGCTACACCTTC
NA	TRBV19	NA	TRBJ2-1	CAREPEAGVGNEQFF	TGTGCCAGAGAACCGGAGGCCGGTGTTGGCAATGAGCAGTTCTTC
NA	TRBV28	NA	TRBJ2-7	CASSPHSSTRPAYEQYF	TGTGCCAGCAGCCCCCACAGCTCTACTAGGCCTGCCTACGAGCAGTACTTC
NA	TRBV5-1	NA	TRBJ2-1	CASSAGNPSYNEQFF	TGCGCCAGCAGCGCAGGGAACCCTTCCTACAATGAGCAGTTCTTC
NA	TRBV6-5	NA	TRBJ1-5	CASSYSSRQPQHF	TGTGCCAGCAGTTACTCTTCGAGGCAGCCCCAGCATTTT
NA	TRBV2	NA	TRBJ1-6	CASKSGQWGSPLHF	TGTGCCAGCAAGTCCGGACAGTGGGGATCACCCCTCCACTTT
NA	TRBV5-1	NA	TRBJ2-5	CASSKDGLQETQYF	TGCGCCAGCAGCAAGGACGGACTACAAGAGACCCAGTACTTC
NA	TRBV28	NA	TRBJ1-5	CASSTAGEVNQPQHF	TGTGCCAGCAGTACTGCAGGGGAAGTCAATCAGCCCCAGCATTTT
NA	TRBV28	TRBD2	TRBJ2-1	CASSSLAGGLYEQFF	TGTGCCAGCAGTTCGCTAGCGGGAGGTCTCTATGAGCAGTTCTTC
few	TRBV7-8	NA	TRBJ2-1	CASSSQGGSNEQFF	TGTGCCAGCAGCTCTCAGGGGGGTTCCAATGAGCAGTTCTTC
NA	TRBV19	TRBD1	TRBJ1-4	CASTPSTTGFGEKLFF	TGTGCCAGTACCCCGTCGACGACAGGGTTTGGTGAAAAACTGTTTTTT
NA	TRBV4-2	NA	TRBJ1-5	CASSQDREGQPQHF	TGTGCCAGCAGCCAAGATCGGGAGGGTCAGCCCCAGCATTTT
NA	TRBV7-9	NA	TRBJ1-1	CASSPRASTEAFF	TGTGCCAGCAGCCCCAGGGCGAGCACTGAAGCTTTCTTT
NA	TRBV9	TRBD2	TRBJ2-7	CASSPIGAGGYEQYF	TGTGCCAGCAGCCCGATAGGAGCGGGGGGCTACGAGCAGTACTTC
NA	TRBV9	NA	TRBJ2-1	CASSVAGTYNEQFF	TGTGCCAGCAGCGTGGCCGGGACCTACAATGAGCAGTTCTTC
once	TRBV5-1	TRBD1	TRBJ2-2	CASKDRTGELFF	TGCGCCAGCAAGGACAGGACCGGGGAGCTGTTTTTT
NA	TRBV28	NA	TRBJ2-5	CASSTPGTKVETQYF	TGTGCCAGCTCTACCCCCGGGACAAAAGTGGAGACCCAGTACTTC
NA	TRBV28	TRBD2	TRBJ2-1	CASSLTSGTSGRYEQFF	TGTGCCAGCAGTTTAACATCCGGGACTAGCGGGAGATATGAGCAGTTCTTC
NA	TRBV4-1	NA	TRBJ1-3	CASSLLHRLSGNTIYF	TGCGCCAGCAGCCTACTCCACCGACTCTCTGGAAACACCATATATTTT
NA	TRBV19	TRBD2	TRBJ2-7	CASGGLAGNKANSYEQYF	TGTGCCAGTGGCGGACTAGCGGGAAATAAAGCAAACTCCTACGAGCAGTACTTC
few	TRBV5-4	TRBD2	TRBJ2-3	CASSLVRGLAVSSTDTQYF	TGTGCCAGCAGCTTGGTACGGGGACTAGCGGTATCTAGCACAGATACGCAGTATTTT
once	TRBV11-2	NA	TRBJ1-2	CASSLQGLGYGYTF	TGTGCCAGCAGCCTCCAGGGGCTTGGCTATGGCTACACCTTC
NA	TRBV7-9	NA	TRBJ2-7	CSSSSEAYEQYF	TGTTCCAGCAGCTCGGAGGCTTACGAGCAGTACTTC
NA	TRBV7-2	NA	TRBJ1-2	CASSLELDYGYTF	TGTGCCAGCAGCTTAGAACTAGACTATGGCTACACCTTC
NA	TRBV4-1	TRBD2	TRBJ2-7	CASSQERGLENLYEQYF	TGCGCCAGCAGCCAAGAGAGGGGACTAGAGAACCTATACGAGCAGTACTTC
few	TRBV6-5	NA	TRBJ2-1	CASSYSTGIYEQFF	TGTGCCAGCAGTTACTCGACGGGAATCTATGAGCAGTTCTTC
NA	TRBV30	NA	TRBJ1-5	CAWSVSPVGLQHF	TGTGCCTGGAGTGTATCACCTGTGGGACTACAGCATTTT
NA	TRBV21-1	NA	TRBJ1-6	CASSKGRQDNSPLHF	TGTGCCAGCAGCAAAGGAAGACAGGATAATTCACCCCTCCACTTT
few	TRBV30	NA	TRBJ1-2	CAWSVATGYTF	TGTGCCTGGAGTGTGGCAACAGGCTACACCTTC
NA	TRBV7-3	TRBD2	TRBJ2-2	CASSLAGVEGGELFF	TGTGCCAGCAGCTTAGCGGGAGTGGAGGGCGGGGAGCTGTTTTTT
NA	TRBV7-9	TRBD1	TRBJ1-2	CASSLAGGGKDYGYTF	TGTGCCAGCAGCCTAGCTGGAGGGGGCAAGGACTATGGCTACACCTTC
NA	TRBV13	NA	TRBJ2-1	CASSLRPGERDNEQFF	TGTGCCAGCAGCTTACGGCCGGGGGAACGGGACAATGAGCAGTTCTTC
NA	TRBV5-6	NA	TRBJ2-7	CASRLRDFYEQYF	TGTGCCAGCCGCTTACGGGACTTCTACGAGCAGTACTTC
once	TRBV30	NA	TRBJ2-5	CAWSISQETQYF	TGTGCCTGGAGTATTAGCCAAGAGACCCAGTACTTC
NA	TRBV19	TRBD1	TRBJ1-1	CARDRVFTEAFF	TGTGCGCGGGACAGGGTGTTCACTGAAGCTTTCTTT
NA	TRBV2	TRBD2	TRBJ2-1	CASKLQLAGGNEQFF	TGTGCCAGCAAATTACAGCTAGCGGGGGGAAATGAGCAGTTCTTC
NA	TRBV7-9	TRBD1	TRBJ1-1	CASSPDRVSAFF	TGTGCCAGCAGCCCGGACAGGGTCTCGGCTTTCTTT
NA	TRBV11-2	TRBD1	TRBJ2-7	CASSLESPRTGRYEQYF	TGTGCCAGCAGCTTAGAAAGTCCGCGGACAGGGCGCTACGAGCAGTACTTC
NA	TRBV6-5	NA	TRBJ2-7	CASTLKPHSYEQYF	TGTGCCAGCACCTTAAAGCCCCACTCCTACGAGCAGTACTTC
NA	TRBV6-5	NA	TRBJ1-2	CASSYSPGGSHGYTF	TGTGCCAGCAGTTACTCCCCTGGGGGGAGCCATGGCTACACCTTC
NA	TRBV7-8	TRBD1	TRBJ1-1	CASSARQGPTEAFF	TGTGCCAGCAGCGCTAGACAGGGACCCACTGAAGCTTTCTTT
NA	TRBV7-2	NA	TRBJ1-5	CASSLIPSDQPQHF	TGTGCCAGCAGCTTAATCCCCAGCGATCAGCCCCAGCATTTT
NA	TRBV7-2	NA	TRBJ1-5	CASSLDWGLFNQPQHF	TGTGCCAGCAGCTTAGATTGGGGACTGTTCAATCAGCCCCAGCATTTT
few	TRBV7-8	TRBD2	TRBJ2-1	CASSLRASGRWNEQFF	TGTGCCAGCAGCTTACGTGCTAGCGGGAGGTGGAATGAGCAGTTCTTC
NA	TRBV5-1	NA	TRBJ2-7	CASSLAGGIEQYF	TGCGCCAGCAGCTTGGCCGGGGGAATCGAGCAGTACTTC
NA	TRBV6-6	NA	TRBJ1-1	CASQGFGDTEAFF	TGTGCCAGCCAGGGTTTTGGTGACACTGAAGCTTTCTTT
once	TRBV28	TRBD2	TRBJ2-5	CASSPYLGLAEQETQYF	TGTGCCAGCAGTCCATATTTGGGACTAGCGGAGCAAGAGACCCAGTACTTC
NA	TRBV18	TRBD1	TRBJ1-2	CASSPPGQTNYGYTF	TGTGCCAGCTCACCACCGGGACAGACTAACTATGGCTACACCTTC
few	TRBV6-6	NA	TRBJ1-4	CASSSVAENEKLFF	TGTGCCAGCAGTTCGGTTGCGGAGAATGAAAAACTGTTTTTT
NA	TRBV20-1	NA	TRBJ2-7	CSTKQGSEQYF	TGCAGTACCAAACAGGGATCCGAGCAGTACTTC
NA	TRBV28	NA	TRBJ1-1	CASSTTERMAFF	TGTGCCAGCAGTACAACAGAACGGATGGCTTTCTTT